This T cell receptor (beta chain) was observed in a study of Graves' ophthalmopathy and Graves' hyperthyroidism. Across the whole study: The authors collected peripheral blood at initial diagnosis, before any treatment.

Amplification targeted the TCR beta CDR3 regions, with RNA transcripts as the source material. HTBI-primed RT-PCR formed the first round, and a multiplex PCR formed the second. TCRdb re-derived calls from the multiplex PCR reads in MiXCR, one entry per CDR3 protein. The sample carries hundreds of thousands of distinct CDR3 sequences, about a fifth recorded once. The CDR3 totals 16 residues. CDR1 is MDHEN and CDR2 is SYDVKM in the germline V gene. Remarks on this clonotype: Germline is not matched at one junction end, which may reflect a read error.

This sequence originates from a woman aged 18-30 years with stable Graves' hyperthyroidism. Some clones in this sample may be carry-over from other donors' samples. Input material: peripheral blood. This chain connects TRBV28 to TRBJ2-7, with D perhaps assigned TRBD1 or TRBD2 (6 bases each). Here the CDR3 DNA reads TGTGCCAGCAGTTTATTGGGAGGACAGCCTACCTACGAGCGGTACTTC. This translates into CASSLLGGQPTYERYF.